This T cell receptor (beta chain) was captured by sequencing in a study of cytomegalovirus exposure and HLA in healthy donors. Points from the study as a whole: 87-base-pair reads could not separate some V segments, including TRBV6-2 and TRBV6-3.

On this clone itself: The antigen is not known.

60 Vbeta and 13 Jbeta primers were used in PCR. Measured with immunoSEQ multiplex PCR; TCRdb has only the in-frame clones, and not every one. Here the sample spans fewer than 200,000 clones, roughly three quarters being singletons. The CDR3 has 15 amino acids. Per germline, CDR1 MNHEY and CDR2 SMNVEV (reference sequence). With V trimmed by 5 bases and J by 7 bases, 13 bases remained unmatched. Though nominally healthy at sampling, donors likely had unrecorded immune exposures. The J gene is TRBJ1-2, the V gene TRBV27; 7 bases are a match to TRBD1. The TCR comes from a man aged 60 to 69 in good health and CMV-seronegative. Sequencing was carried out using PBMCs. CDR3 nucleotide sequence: TGTGCCAGCAGTCGGGGGGGAGGGGGCTATGTTGGCTACACCTTC. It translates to CASSRGGGGYVGYTF.